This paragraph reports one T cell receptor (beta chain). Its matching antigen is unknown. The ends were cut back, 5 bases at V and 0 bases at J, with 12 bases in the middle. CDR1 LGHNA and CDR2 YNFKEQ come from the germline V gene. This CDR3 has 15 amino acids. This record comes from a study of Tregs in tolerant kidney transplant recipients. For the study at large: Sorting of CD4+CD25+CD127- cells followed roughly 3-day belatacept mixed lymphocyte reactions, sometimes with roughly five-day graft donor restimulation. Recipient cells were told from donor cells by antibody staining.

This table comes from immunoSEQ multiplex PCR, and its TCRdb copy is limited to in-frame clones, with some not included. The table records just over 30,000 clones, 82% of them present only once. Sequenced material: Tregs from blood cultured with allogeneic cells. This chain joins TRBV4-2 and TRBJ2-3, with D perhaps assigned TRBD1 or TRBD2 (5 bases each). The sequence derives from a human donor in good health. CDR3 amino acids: CASSSRGESTDTQYF. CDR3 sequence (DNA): TGTGCCAGCAGCTCCCGGGGCGAGAGCACAGATACGCAGTATTTT.